This T cell receptor (beta chain) was recorded in a study of blood T cells in healthy people across ages. This clonotype was seen a handful of times. Its specificity is unknown. Primers used in a second PCR of about 7 to 11 cycles were a sample-barcoded 5' primer and a J-beta primer mix. MiXCR, applied by TCRdb to the 5' RACE reads, yields one record per CDR3 protein. The table has over 950,000 distinct CDR3 sequences, roughly 51% seen once; the top ten hold around a fifth. Findings and caveats of the study: Unsorted PBMC input precluded a conclusive naive versus antigen-experienced comparison.

CDR3 length: 16 amino acids. The V gene lost 1 base and the J gene lost 1 base, with 11 bases spanning the gap. The J gene is TRBJ1-5, the V gene TRBV12-3 or TRBV12-4; no clear D. The sample consisted of blood. The receptor was isolated from a woman aged 55-69 years in good health. The CDR3 DNA is TGTGCCAGCAGTTTAGTCTCCAGGATAAGCAATCAGCCCCAGCATTTT. Its translation: CASSLVSRISNQPQHF.